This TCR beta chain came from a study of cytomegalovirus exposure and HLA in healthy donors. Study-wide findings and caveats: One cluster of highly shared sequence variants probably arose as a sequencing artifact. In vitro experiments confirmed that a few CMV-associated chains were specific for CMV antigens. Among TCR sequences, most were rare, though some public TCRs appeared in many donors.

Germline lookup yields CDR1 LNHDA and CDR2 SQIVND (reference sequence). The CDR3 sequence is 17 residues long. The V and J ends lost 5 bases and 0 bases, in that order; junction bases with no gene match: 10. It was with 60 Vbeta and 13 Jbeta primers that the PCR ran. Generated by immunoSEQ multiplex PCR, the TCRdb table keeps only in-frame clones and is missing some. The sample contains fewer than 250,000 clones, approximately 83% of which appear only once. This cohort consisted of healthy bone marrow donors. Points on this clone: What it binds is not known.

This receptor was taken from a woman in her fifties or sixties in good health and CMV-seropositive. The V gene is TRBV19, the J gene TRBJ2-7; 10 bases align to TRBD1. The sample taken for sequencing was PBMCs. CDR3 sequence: CASSEAPGQGNSYEQYF. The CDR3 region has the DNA TGTGCCAGTAGTGAGGCCCCGGGACAGGGGAACTCCTACGAGCAGTACTTC.